This TCR beta chain derives from a study of T cell responses to AZD1222 COVID-19 vaccine. With V trimmed by 4 bases and J by 2 bases, 3 bases remained unmatched. The CDR3 runs 13 residues. Germline V gene lookup returns CDR1 SGDLS and CDR2 YYNGEE. Sequencing used immunoSEQ multiplex PCR; TCRdb keeps in-frame clones, though not all of them. This sample has approximately 190,000 clones, with around 92% found just once. J is TRBJ2-7 and V is TRBV9, with TRBD1 matching 7 bases. This material consisted of peripheral blood, taken on day 0 of AZD1222 vaccination. This clonotype originated in an adult in good health. DNA for the CDR3: TGTGCCAGCAGCCAAGGGACAGCCTACGAGCAGTACTTC. Its protein is CASSQGTAYEQYF.